These T cell receptor beta chains were read from a single sample in a study of metastatic and nonmetastatic thyroid tumors. TCRdb ran MiXCR on the PCR reads. The sample contains about 40,000 clones, around 17% of which appear only once. The source material was blood. The source of these receptors is a female donor with papillary thyroid cancer or a benign thyroid nodule (not recorded which). Some clones in this sample may be carry-over from other donors' samples. The CDR3 runs from the conserved cysteine through the conserved F or W. A D gene is named only where the DNA matches it firmly. Only part of the rows carry a size: once, few, many, or a class if the clone is expanded.

j_call v_call clone_size d_call cdr3_length cdr3_nt cdr3_aa
TRBJ2-7 TRBV10-3 many TRBD2 16 TGTGCCATCAGTGTTACCCCGGGACTACTCTCCTACGAGCAGTACTTC CAISVTPGLLSYEQYF
TRBJ1-3 TRBV6-6 NA NA 18 TGTGCCAGCAGTCCGGTGGGTCATTGGGGGCATCACGGAAACACCATATATTTT CASSPVGHWGHHGNTIYF
TRBJ1-2 TRBV6-2/TRBV6-3 NA TRBD1 13 TGTGCCACCTTGGACAGGGCTAACTATGGCTACACCTTC CATLDRANYGYTF
TRBJ2-7 TRBV11-2 once NA 14 TGTGCCAGCAGCTCCAGGGGCAGTCTTCACGAGCAGTACTTC CASSSRGSLHEQYF
TRBJ1-1 TRBV6-1 NA NA 12 TGTGCCAGCAGTGAAGCGCTCACTGAAGCTTTCTTT CASSEALTEAFF
TRBJ1-1 TRBV28 NA NA 14 TGTGCCAGCAGTTGGGCGGTCATGAGCACTGAACCTTTCTTT CASSWAVMSTEPFF
TRBJ1-5 TRBV6-1 few NA 13 TGTGCCAGCAGTTCAGGGATCCGCCAGCCCCAGCGTTTT CASSSGIRQPQRF
TRBJ1-1 TRBV28 many NA 13 TGTGCCAGCAGTACAGAAATACTGACTGAAGCTTTCTTT CASSTEILTEAFF
TRBJ1-2 TRBV27 NA TRBD1 18 TGTGCCAGCACGGGTAGGGGAGGGAGGGGACAGCCGCCCAGGGGCTACACCTTC CASTGRGGRGQPPRGYTF
TRBJ2-1 TRBV6-2/TRBV6-3 few TRBD2 18 TGTGCCAGCAGTTACTCCCCCGCGACTAGCGGGGACTACAATGGGCTGTTCTTC CASSYSPATSGDYNGLFF
TRBJ2-1 TRBV6-2/TRBV6-3 NA NA 13 TGTGCCAGCAGTCACCCCGGGGGACATGAGCAGTTCTTC CASSHPGGHEQFF
TRBJ1-2 TRBV7-9 many NA 15 TGTGCCAGCAGCTTAGACTTCGGGTCTAACTATGGTTACACCTTC CASSLDFGSNYGYTF
TRBJ1-5 TRBV20-1 many TRBD1 16 TGCAGTGCTAGAGATGACAGGGGGGGGGGCAATCAGCCCCAGCATTTT CSARDDRGGGNQPQHF
TRBJ1-1 TRBV3-1 many NA 14 TGTGCCAGCAGCCATTCGACAGGGAACACTGAAGCTTTCTTT CASSHSTGNTEAFF
TRBJ2-7 TRBV6-1 medium-sized NA 11 TGTGCCAGCAGTCAAGCCTACGAGCAGTACTTC CASSQAYEQYF
TRBJ2-7 TRBV2 NA NA 14 TGTGCCAGCACGGGCGGTAACGGCCTTTTGGAGCAGTACTTC CASTGGNGLLEQYF
TRBJ1-1 TRBV7-9 many NA 13 TGTGCCAGCAGCTTAAGTTATAACACTGAAGCTTTCTTT CASSLSYNTEAFF
TRBJ2-6 TRBV7-3 many TRBD1 19 TGTGCCAGCAGCCTTACCTTGACAGGGGATTCCTCTGGGGCCAACGTCCTGACTTTC CASSLTLTGDSSGANVLTF
TRBJ2-1 TRBV10-1 many TRBD1 14 TGCGCCAGCAGACCCGGGACAGGGAGTAATGAGCAGTTCTTC CASRPGTGSNEQFF
TRBJ2-5 TRBV29-1 many TRBD2 13 TGCAGCGGGACTAGCGGGAACCAAGAGACCCAGTACTTC CSGTSGNQETQYF
TRBJ2-7 TRBV7-9 many NA 14 TGTGCCAGCAGCTTAGAGGGGAGGAGCTACGAGCAGTACTTC CASSLEGRSYEQYF
TRBJ2-7 TRBV27 few NA 12 TGTGCCAGTCAAGACAGGAGCGACGAGCAGTACTTC CASQDRSDEQYF